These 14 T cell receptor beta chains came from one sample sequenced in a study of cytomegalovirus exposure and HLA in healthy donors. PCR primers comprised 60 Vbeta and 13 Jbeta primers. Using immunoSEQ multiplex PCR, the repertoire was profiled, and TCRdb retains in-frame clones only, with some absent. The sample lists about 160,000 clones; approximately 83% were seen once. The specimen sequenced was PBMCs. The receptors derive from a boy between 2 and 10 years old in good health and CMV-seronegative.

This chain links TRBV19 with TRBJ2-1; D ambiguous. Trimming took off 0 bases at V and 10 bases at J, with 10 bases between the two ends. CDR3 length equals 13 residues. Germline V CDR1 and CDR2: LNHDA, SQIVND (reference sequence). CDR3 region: CASSIDRSFEQFF. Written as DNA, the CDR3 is TGTGCCAGTAGTATAGATCGCAGTTTCGAGCAGTTCTTC.

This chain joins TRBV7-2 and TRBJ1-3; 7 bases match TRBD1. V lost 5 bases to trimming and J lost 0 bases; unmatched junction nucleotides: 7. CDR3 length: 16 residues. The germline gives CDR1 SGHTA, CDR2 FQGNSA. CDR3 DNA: TGTGCCAGCAGCCGATCGACAGGGAGCTCTGGAAACACCATATATTTT. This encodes CASSRSTGSSGNTIYF.

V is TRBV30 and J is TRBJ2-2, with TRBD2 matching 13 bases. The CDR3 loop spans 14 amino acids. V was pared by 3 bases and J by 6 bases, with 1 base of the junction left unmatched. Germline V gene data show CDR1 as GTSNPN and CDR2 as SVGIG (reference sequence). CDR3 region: CAWRGLAGPGELFF. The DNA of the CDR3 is TGTGCCTGGAGGGGACTAGCGGGACCCGGGGAGCTGTTTTTT. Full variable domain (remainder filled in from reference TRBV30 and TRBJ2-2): SQTIHQWPATLVQPVGSPLSLECTVEGTSNPNLYWYRQAAGRGLQLLFYSVGIGQISSEVPQNLSASRPQDRQFILSSKKLLLSDSGFYLCAWRGLAGPGELFFGEGSRLTVL.

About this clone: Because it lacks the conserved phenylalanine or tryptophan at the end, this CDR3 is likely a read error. In nucleotides, the CDR3 is TGTGCCAGCACCGGGACAGTTAATTCACCCCTCCACCTT. This translates into CASTGTVNSPLHL. The chain couples TRBV27 to TRBJ1-6, with TRBD1 matching 7 bases. This CDR3 spans 13 amino acids. Germline V gene lookup returns CDR1 MNHEY and CDR2 SMNVEV (reference sequence). The trim removed 7 bases at V and 6 bases at J, leaving 3 bases unmatched.

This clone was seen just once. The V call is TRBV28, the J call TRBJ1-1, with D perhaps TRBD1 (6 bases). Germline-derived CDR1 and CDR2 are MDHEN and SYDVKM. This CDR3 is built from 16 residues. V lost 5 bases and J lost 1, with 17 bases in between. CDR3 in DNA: TGTGCCAGCAGTCGCTGGACAGTTACTACGAACACTGAAGCTTTCTTT. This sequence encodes CASSRWTVTTNTEAFF.

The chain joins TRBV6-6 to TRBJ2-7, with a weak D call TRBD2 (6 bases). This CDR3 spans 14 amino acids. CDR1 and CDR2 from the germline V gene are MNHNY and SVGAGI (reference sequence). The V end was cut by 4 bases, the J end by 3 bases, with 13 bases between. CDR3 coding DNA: TGTGCCAGCAGTTCCAGGACTAACAACTACGAGCAGTACTTC. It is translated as CASSSRTNNYEQYF.

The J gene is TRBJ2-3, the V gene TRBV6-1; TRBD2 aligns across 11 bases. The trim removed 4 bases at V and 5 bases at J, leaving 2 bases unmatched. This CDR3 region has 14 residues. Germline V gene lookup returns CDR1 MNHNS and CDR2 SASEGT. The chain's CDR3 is CASSVAGGGDTQYF. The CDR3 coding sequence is TGTGCCAGCAGTGTAGCGGGAGGGGGAGATACGCAGTATTTT.

The CDR3 spells CASSLGTGQEFHEQYF. CDR3 in DNA: TGTGCCAGCAGCTTGGGAACGGGACAGGAGTTTCACGAGCAGTACTTC. V and J are TRBV7-8 and TRBJ2-7, with TRBD1 matching over 8 bases. V gave up 3 bases and J gave up 5 bases; unmatched junction bases: 12. Germline V gene data show CDR1 as SGHVS and CDR2 as FQNEAQ. This CDR3 comprises 16 residues.

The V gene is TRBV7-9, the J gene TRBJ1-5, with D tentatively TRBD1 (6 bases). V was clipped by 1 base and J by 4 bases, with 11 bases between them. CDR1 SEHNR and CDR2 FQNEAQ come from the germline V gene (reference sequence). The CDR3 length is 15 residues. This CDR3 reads CASSLVGTPNQPQHF. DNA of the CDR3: TGTGCCAGCAGCTTAGTCGGGACACCAAATCAGCCCCAGCATTTT.

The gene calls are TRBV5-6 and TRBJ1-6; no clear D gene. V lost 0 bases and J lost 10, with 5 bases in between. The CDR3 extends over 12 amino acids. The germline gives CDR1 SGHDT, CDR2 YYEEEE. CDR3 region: CASSLGGSPLHF. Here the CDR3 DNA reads TGTGCCAGCAGCTTGGGAGGGTCACCCCTCCACTTT.

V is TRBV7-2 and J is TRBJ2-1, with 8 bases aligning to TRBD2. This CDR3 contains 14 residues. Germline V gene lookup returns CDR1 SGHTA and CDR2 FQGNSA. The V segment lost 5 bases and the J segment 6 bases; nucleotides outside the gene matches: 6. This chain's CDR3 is CASSPGGASNEQFF. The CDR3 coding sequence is TGTGCCAGCAGCCCCGGGGGGGCCTCCAATGAGCAGTTCTTC.

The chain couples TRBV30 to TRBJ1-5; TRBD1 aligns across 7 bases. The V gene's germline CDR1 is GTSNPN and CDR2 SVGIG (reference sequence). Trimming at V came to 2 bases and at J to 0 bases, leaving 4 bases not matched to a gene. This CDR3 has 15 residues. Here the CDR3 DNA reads TGTGCCTGGAGTCGACAGGGCGGTAGCAATCAGCCCCAGCATTTT. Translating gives CAWSRQGGSNQPQHF.

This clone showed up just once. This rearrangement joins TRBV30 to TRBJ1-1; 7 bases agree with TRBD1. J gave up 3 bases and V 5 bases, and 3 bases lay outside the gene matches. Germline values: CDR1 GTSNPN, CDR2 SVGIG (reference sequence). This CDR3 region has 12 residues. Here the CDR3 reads CAWGTDDTEAFF. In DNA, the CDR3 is TGTGCCTGGGGGACAGATGACACTGAAGCTTTCTTT.

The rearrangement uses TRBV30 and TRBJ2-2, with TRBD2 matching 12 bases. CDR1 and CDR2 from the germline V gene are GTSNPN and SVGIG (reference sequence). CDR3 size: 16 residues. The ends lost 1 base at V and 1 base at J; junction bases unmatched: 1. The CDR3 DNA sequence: TGTGCCTGGAGTGCTAGCGGGAGGGTGAACACCGGGGAGCTGTTTTTT. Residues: CAWSASGRVNTGELFF.